This T cell receptor (beta chain) was recorded in a study of CD8 T cells in Susac syndrome. It was with random hexamers that roughly 0.45 to 1 ug RNA was reverse transcribed. Amplification of TCR beta CDR3 across 54 Vbeta and 13 Jbeta was performed with immunoSEQ multiplex PCR. TCRdb re-called the immunoSEQ multiplex PCR reads through MiXCR, storing one row per CDR3 protein. The table has roughly 200,000 distinct CDR3 sequences, 85% to 95% seen once. This CDR3 has 16 amino acids. The V and J ends lost 10 bases and 6 bases, in that order; junction bases with no gene match: 17. Per germline, CDR1 MNHNS and CDR2 SASEGT. TCR beta from blood CD8+ and CD4+ T cells was sequenced. The authors negatively isolated CD8+ and CD4+ T cells and FACS-enriched TEMRA cells.

This receptor was taken from a human donor in good health. Sequenced input: CD4+ T cells from PBMCs. The V and J genes are TRBV6-1 and TRBJ1-2; 10 nucleotides line up with TRBD1. CDR3 in amino acids: CATDPDPGQGPNGYTF. The CDR3 coding sequence is TGTGCCACAGACCCCGACCCGGGACAGGGGCCCAATGGCTACACCTTC.